The clone carrying this T cell receptor (beta chain) was detected only once. Its antigen is currently unknown. The CDR3 consists of 18 residues. V shed 0 bases and J shed 5 bases, with 19 bases lying between them. Germline V gene data show CDR1 as SNHLY and CDR2 as FYNNEI. This record belongs to a study of cytomegalovirus exposure and HLA in healthy donors. PCR amplification relied on 60 Vbeta primers (plus 13 Jbeta primers). Clones were read by immunoSEQ multiplex PCR, and TCRdb kept only the in-frame ones, dropping some. The top ten clones hold around 2.4% of a sample with under 200,000 clones, roughly four fifths of them seen once. General study results and limits: Within an earlier analysis, most TCR beta V segments proved productive either about 87% or about 30% of the time. A later analysis reportedly found that, within productive TCRs, an Asian-associated ancestry cluster had fewer N-insertions than the mean observed across the roughly 670 donors. Reported findings show TCR beta sequences accurately forecast HLA-A and HLA-B alleles in most subjects. Most likely, a cluster of highly shared sequence variants arose as a sequencing artifact.

The rearrangement joins TRBV2 to TRBJ2-2; D perhaps matches TRBD1 (5 bases). Sequencing used PBMCs. The TCR originated in a female donor in good health and CMV-seronegative. Here the CDR3 DNA reads TGTGCCAGCAGTGAAGCGCTGCTCAATAGGGGTGGAACCGGGGAGCTGTTTTTT. As protein: CASSEALLNRGGTGELFF. Full variable domain (rest looked up from reference TRBV2 and TRBJ2-2): EPEVTQTPSHQVTQMGQEVILRCVPISNHLYFYWYRQILGQKVEFLVSFYNNEISEKSEIFDDQFSVERPDGSNFTLKIRSTKLEDSAMYFCASSEALLNRGGTGELFFGEGSRLTVL.